This T cell receptor beta chain was identified during a study of blood T cell repertoires in COVID-19. The authors' processing: Reference gene primer amplification in the assay estimated nucleated cell counts. The table came from immunoSEQ multiplex PCR; TCRdb's copy has only in-frame clones and leaves some out. V, J and clone size reflect that table, while D and trimming were determined from the DNA. The repertoire holds under 250,000 clones, with more than 75% as singletons. Seattle's enrolled individuals joined amid active infection and were then monitored longitudinally. CDR1 is MNHEY, CDR2 SVGAGI, per germline. The CDR3 is 14 amino acids. J gave up 6 bases and V 10 bases, and 13 bases lay outside the gene matches.

V gene TRBV6-5 combines with J gene TRBJ2-7; TRBD1 matches 9 bases. The origin of this receptor is a woman in her thirties or forties with COVID-19, enrolled during active disease. The sample comprised peripheral blood. The CDR3 nucleotides are TGTGCCACAGGACCCGGGACAGGGCTCACCGAGCAGTACTTC. Its protein product is CATGPGTGLTEQYF.